This T cell receptor (beta chain) was obtained from a study of T cell repertoires in cytomegalovirus infection. Only a few counts were recorded for this clonotype. Its target is unknown. MiXCR was run by TCRdb on the reads, yielding one entry per CDR3 protein. The sample shows about 340,000 distinct CDR3 sequences, about 27% of them seen only once. This material consisted of cultured PBMCs, taken from culture after CMV antigen stimulation. The sequence came from a human donor in good health (CMV status not recorded). Some clones in this sample may be carry-over from other donors' samples.

CDR3 amino acids: CASSYSSGQGIHEQYF. The CDR3 DNA follows: TGTGCCAGCAGTTACTCGTCAGGACAGGGTATCCACGAGCAGTACTTC. V gene TRBV6-5 combines with J gene TRBJ2-7, with 8 bases aligning to TRBD1. Germline V gene sequence: CDR1 MNHEY, CDR2 SVGAGI. Trimming cost V 0 bases and J 5 bases; bases outside gene matches: 9. CDR3 size: 16 residues.